The 5 T cell receptor beta chains in this list originate from one sample, sequenced in a study of blood T cell repertoires in COVID-19. TCRdb keeps only in-frame clones here, not all; method: immunoSEQ multiplex PCR. The profile shows 62,000 or so clones, 70% to 90% of them singletons. The sequencing sample was made of peripheral blood. The receptors here all came from a woman in her fifties or sixties with acute or convalescent COVID-19.

In its sample, this clone was seen a few times. This chain connects TRBV7-2 to TRBJ2-5, with TRBD2 matching over 7 bases. Trimming at V came to 5 bases and at J to 6 bases, leaving 15 bases not matched to a gene. There are 16 residues in the CDR3. CDR1 and CDR2 from the germline V gene are SGHTA and FQGNSA. CDR3 sequence reads: CASSPAGTMPFQTQYF. CDR3 DNA sequence: TGTGCCAGCAGCCCAGCGGGGACTATGCCCTTTCAGACCCAGTACTTC.

This clone has a handful of counts. The chain joins TRBV9 to TRBJ2-7; a possible D gene is TRBD1 (5 bases). V was clipped by 2 bases and J by 5 bases, with 17 bases between them. The CDR3 runs to 15 residues. Germline assignment: CDR1 SGDLS and CDR2 YYNGEE. CDR3 sequence: CASSVGQGYPDEQYF. The CDR3 coding sequence is TGTGCCAGCAGCGTCGGGCAGGGATATCCGGACGAGCAGTACTTC.

V gene TRBV18 combines with J gene TRBJ2-5; perhaps TRBD1 as D (5 bases). V dropped 4 bases and J dropped 3 bases, with 12 bases sitting between them. Germline lookup yields CDR1 KGHSH and CDR2 LQKENI. This CDR3 comprises 14 residues. The DNA for the CDR3 is TGTGCCAGCTCACTAAACTTAGGGGAAGAGACCCAGTACTTC. Its protein is CASSLNLGEETQYF.

This clone was counted only a few times. The chain couples TRBV7-6 to TRBJ2-1; the match to TRBD2 covers 13 bases. Per the germline V gene, CDR1 is SGHVS and CDR2 is FNYEAQ. The CDR3 sequence is 16 residues long. J was trimmed by 5 bases and V by 4 bases; bases with no gene match: 5. The CDR3 region has the DNA TGTGCCAGCAGCTCCCTGACTAGCGGGAGGAACAATGAGCAGTTCTTC. Amino acids: CASSSLTSGRNNEQFF. Based on the CDR3 plus reference TRBV7-6 and TRBJ2-1, the full variable domain is GAGVSQSPRYKVTKRGQDVALRCDPISGHVSLYWYRQALGQGPEFLTYFNYEAQQDKSGLPNDRFSAERPEGSISTLTIQRTEQRDSAMYRCASSSLTSGRNNEQFFGPGTRLTVL.

The V and J genes are TRBV13 and TRBJ2-7, with D tentatively TRBD1 (5 bases). CDR3 size: 17 residues. The V and J ends lost 1 base and 4 bases respectively, with 20 bases between them. Germline loops: CDR1 PRHDT, CDR2 FYEKMQ (reference sequence). CDR3 loop: CASSLVAAGSAPYEQYF. CDR3 coding DNA: TGTGCCAGCAGCTTAGTCGCGGCAGGGTCAGCCCCGTACGAGCAGTACTTC.